This T cell receptor beta chain was sequenced during a study of CXCR3-negative and CXCR3-positive naive CD8 T cells. Overall study results and limits: Comparison of naive cells showed more hydrophobic TRB CDR3s in CXCR3-positive than in CXCR3-negative naive cells.

All TRB cDNA libraries came from 5' RACE performed with UMI labels. TCRdb derives one entry per CDR3 protein from the 5' RACE reads, leaving out DNA. Its clone listing holds 90,000 to 100,000 distinct CDR3 sequences. As regards this clonotype: Its antigen is undetermined.

Sequenced material: naive CXCR3+ CD8+ T cells from blood. Subset specified: CD45RO-CCR7+CD27+CD95- naive CD8+ T cells expressing CXCR3 (TNR3+). The sequence derives from a human donor in good health. Some clones in this sample may be carry-over from other donors' samples.

This CDR3 is CASSDSSGGVYNEQFF. The chain uses TRBV6-4 and TRBJ2-1; without DNA, the TCRdb call of TRBD2 cannot be checked. The germline V gene has CDR1 MRHNA and CDR2 SNTAGT. CDR3 length: 16 amino acids.